Listed here are 7 T cell receptor beta chains from one sample, sequenced in a study of T-cell reconstitution after alpha-beta-depleted transplantation in children. Unique molecular identifiers featured in how the TCRbeta library was prepared. Each CDR3 protein is one row after TCRdb ran MiXCR on the PCR reads. This table holds about 400,000 distinct CDR3 sequences, just over 20% found once. The sample was PBMCs from the stem cell graft donor, taken from the stem cell graft. These receptor sequences come from a human donor who donated a stem cell graft to a child with acute myeloid leukemia.

The chain joins TRBV5-1 to TRBJ2-5, with D possibly being TRBD1 (6 bases). Deletions cut 7 bases from V and 4 bases from J, with 20 bases between. The CDR3 has 15 residues. Germline V lookup: CDR1 SGHRS, CDR2 YFSETQ. The CDR3: CASGQGREVAETQYF. DNA for the CDR3: TGCGCCAGCGGCCAGGGGAGAGAGGTGGCAGAGACCCAGTACTTC.

This clonotype showed up just a few times. V usage is TRBV20-1 and J usage is TRBJ2-7; 11 bases fit TRBD1. This CDR3 contains 13 residues. Germline trimming cut 6 bases from V and 6 bases from J; bases unmatched to any gene: 7. The V gene's germline CDR1 is DFQATT and CDR2 SNEGSKA (reference sequence). CDR3 sequence reads: CSAEPGQGGEQYF. CDR3 bases: TGCAGTGCGGAGCCGGGACAGGGGGGCGAGCAGTACTTC.

Many counts were recorded for this clonotype. The chain carries TRBV6-5 and TRBJ2-5; a possible D gene is TRBD2 (6 bases). V shed 2 bases and J shed 7 bases, with 14 bases lying between them. The germline V gene has CDR1 MNHEY and CDR2 SVGAGI. The CDR3 runs 14 residues. This CDR3 is CASSYPGLGGTQYF. The DNA for the CDR3 is TGTGCCAGCAGTTACCCGGGGCTGGGGGGGACCCAGTACTTC.

This clonotype occurred a few times. V and J are TRBV20-1 and TRBJ2-7; D is ambiguous. The V gene lost 0 bases and the J gene lost 3 bases, with 12 bases spanning the gap. Germline-derived CDR1 and CDR2 are DFQATT and SNEGSKA (reference sequence). This CDR3 comprises 14 residues. For the CDR3, the DNA is TGCAGTGCTAGAGATTCGCGGCGTATCTACGAGCAGTACTTC. Protein: CSARDSRRIYEQYF.

The chain uses TRBV15 and TRBJ2-7, with a tentative D call TRBD1 (7 bases). Per the germline V gene, CDR1 is LNHNV and CDR2 is YYDKDF (reference sequence). Trimming took 1 base from V and 1 from J, leaving 11 bases between them. This CDR3 has 15 amino acids. CDR3 amino acids: CATSRGGTASYEQYF. For the CDR3, the DNA is TGTGCCACCAGCAGAGGCGGGACAGCTTCCTACGAGCAGTACTTC. The full variable domain, with the rest looked up from reference TRBV15 and TRBJ2-7, is DAMVIQNPRYQVTQFGKPVTLSCSQTLNHNVMYWYQQKSSQAPKLLFHYYDKDFNNEADTPDNFQSRRPNTSFCFLDIRSPGLGDTAMYLCATSRGGTASYEQYFGPGTRLTVT.

This rearrangement joins TRBV9 to TRBJ2-5; possible D gene TRBD2, 6 bases. V shed 4 bases and J shed 2 bases, with 24 bases lying between them. The CDR3 totals 18 residues. Germline loops: CDR1 SGDLS, CDR2 YYNGEE. This chain's CDR3 is CASSSPRRGSTGQETQYF. The CDR3, as DNA: TGTGCCAGCAGCTCCCCACGGAGGGGCAGTACGGGACAAGAGACCCAGTACTTC. The variable domain in full, with the rest retrieved from reference TRBV9 and TRBJ2-5, is DSGVTQTPKHLITATGQRVTLRCSPRSGDLSVYWYQQSLDQGLQFLIQYYNGEERAKGNILERFSAQQFPDLHSELNLSSLELGDSALYFCASSSPRRGSTGQETQYFGPGTRLLVL.

This clonotype was recorded at least ten times. CDR3 DNA sequence: TGCAGTGCTAGAGATTATCGGGAGTACGAGCAGTACTTC. The encoded protein is CSARDYREYEQYF. This sequence joins TRBV20-1 and TRBJ2-7; a possible D gene is TRBD2 (6 bases). This CDR3 is built from 13 residues. Germline V CDR1 and CDR2: DFQATT, SNEGSKA (reference sequence). V lost 0 bases, J lost 4 bases, and 10 bases lay in between.